These T cell receptor beta chains were read from a single sample in a study of T cell responses to AZD1222 COVID-19 vaccine. This table comes from immunoSEQ multiplex PCR, and its TCRdb copy is limited to in-frame clones, with some not included. The table has about 140,000 clones, roughly 90% seen once; the top ten hold under 3.5%. Source: peripheral blood, taken on day 0 of AZD1222 vaccination. Source of these receptors: an adult in good health. Each CDR3 is given with its conserved first and last residue. A D gene is named only where the DNA matches it firmly. Rows may omit the clone size; those that give it use once, few, many or a size class.

>TRBJ1-1|NA|TRBV5-6|NA
CASSPQGPQWDGTEAFF
TGTGCCAGCAGCCCCCAGGGGCCGCAGTGGGACGGCACTGAAGCTTTCTTT
>TRBJ1-3|NA|TRBV5-4|NA
CASSWDLLANTIYF
TGTGCCAGCAGCTGGGACCTGTTGGCAAACACCATATATTTT
>TRBJ2-7|NA|TRBV7-2|few
CASSLARLYEQYF
TGTGCCAGCAGCTTAGCCCGGCTCTACGAGCAGTACTTC
>TRBJ2-3|TRBD2|TRBV10-3|once
CAISGSTSSGLGDTQYF
TGTGCCATCAGTGGGTCGACTAGCAGCGGACTGGGCGATACGCAGTATTTT
>TRBJ1-1|TRBD1|TRBV28|NA
CASRITGGNTEAFF
TGTGCCAGCAGAATAACAGGGGGCAACACTGAAGCTTTCTTT
>TRBJ2-7|NA|TRBV25-1|NA
CASSDGGHGEQYF
TGTGCCAGCAGTGATGGTGGTCATGGCGAGCAGTACTTC
>TRBJ2-5|NA|TRBV20-1|NA
CSASGGTLPKETQYF
TGCAGTGCTAGTGGGGGAACCCTTCCTAAAGAGACCCAGTACTTC
>TRBJ2-3|TRBD1|TRBV7-9|NA
CASSLGFGGQGTDTQYF
TGTGCCAGCAGCTTAGGGTTTGGGGGACAGGGGACAGATACGCAGTATTTT
>TRBJ1-3|TRBD1|TRBV5-1|NA
CASSTTTRDSGNTIYF
TGCGCCAGCAGCACAACAACCCGGGACAGCGGAAACACCATATATTTT
>TRBJ1-1|NA|TRBV6-5|NA
CASSPQRDVNTEAFF
TGTGCCAGCAGTCCCCAAAGGGATGTGAACACTGAAGCTTTCTTT
>TRBJ2-7|TRBD1|TRBV7-8|NA
CASSLDRGPYYEQYF
TGTGCCAGCAGCTTAGACAGGGGACCCTACTACGAGCAGTACTTC
>TRBJ2-5|TRBD2|TRBV18|NA
CASSPFSREDETQYF
TGTGCCAGCTCACCGTTTTCGCGGGAGGACGAGACCCAGTACTTC
>TRBJ1-5|TRBD1|TRBV18|NA
CASSPRDRDVPQHF
TGTGCCAGCTCACCCAGGGACAGGGATGTGCCCCAGCATTTT
>TRBJ2-3|TRBD2|TRBV9|NA
CASSTYLGEGRTDTQYF
TGTGCCAGCAGCACCTATCTAGGGGAGGGCCGTACAGATACGCAGTATTTT
>TRBJ2-2|NA|TRBV4-1|NA
CASSQDRSGGELFF
TGCGCCAGCAGCCAAGATCGAAGCGGCGGGGAGCTGTTTTTT
>TRBJ2-7|TRBD1|TRBV13|NA
CASSTRTGSYEQYF
TGTGCCAGCAGCACCCGGACAGGTTCCTACGAGCAGTACTTC